The clone carrying this TCR beta chain showed up just once. What it binds is unknown. This record belongs to a study of shared clonotypes between healthy human individuals. Study-wide context: Every donor yielded three CD4 naive, three CD4 memory, two CD8 naive and one CD8 memory plate. Broader study findings: The study found lower generation probabilities in non-shared clonotypes than in those shared by all four donors. Across subsets, estimated richness was generally greater for naive than for memory populations.

Only in-frame clones appear in the TCRdb table, and some are missing; sequencing was by immunoSEQ multiplex PCR. The repertoire holds about 2.1 million clones, with just over 90% as singletons. With 3 bases removed from V and 2 bases from J, the gap between germline ends came to 14 bases. The CDR3 runs to 16 residues. The germline gives CDR1 LGHNA, CDR2 YSLEER. Naivety among CD8 cells was defined by CD45RO negativity and positive CCR7 selection, thereby excluding terminally differentiated effector memory CD45RA+ cells. The study enrolled healthy HIV-negative adults without recent acute infections or vaccinations as donors.

The sequence derives from a man between 18 and 29 years old in good health. Some clones in this sample may be carry-over from other donors' samples. This chain connects TRBV4-3 to TRBJ2-1; D may be TRBD2 (5 bases). Sequences were obtained from naive CD8+ T cells from PBMCs. CDR3 DNA: TGCGCCAGCAGCCAGCAGTCCTATAGCGCCTACAATGAGCAGTTCTTC. As protein: CASSQQSYSAYNEQFF.